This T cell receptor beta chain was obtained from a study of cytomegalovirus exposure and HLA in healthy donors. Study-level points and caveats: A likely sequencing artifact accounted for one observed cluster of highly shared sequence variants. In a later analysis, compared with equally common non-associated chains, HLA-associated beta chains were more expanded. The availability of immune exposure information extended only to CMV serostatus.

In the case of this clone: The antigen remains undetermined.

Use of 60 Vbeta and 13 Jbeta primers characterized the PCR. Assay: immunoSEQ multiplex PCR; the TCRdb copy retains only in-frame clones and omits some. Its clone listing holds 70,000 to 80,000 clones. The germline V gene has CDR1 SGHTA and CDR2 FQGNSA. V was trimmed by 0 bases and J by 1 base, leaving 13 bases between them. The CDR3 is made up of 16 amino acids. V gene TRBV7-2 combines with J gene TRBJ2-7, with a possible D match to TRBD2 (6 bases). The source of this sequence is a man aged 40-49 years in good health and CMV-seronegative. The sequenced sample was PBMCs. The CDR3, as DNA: TGTGCCAGCAGCTTAGCACACCGGGGGTCTTCCTACGAGCAGTACTTC. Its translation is CASSLAHRGSSYEQYF.